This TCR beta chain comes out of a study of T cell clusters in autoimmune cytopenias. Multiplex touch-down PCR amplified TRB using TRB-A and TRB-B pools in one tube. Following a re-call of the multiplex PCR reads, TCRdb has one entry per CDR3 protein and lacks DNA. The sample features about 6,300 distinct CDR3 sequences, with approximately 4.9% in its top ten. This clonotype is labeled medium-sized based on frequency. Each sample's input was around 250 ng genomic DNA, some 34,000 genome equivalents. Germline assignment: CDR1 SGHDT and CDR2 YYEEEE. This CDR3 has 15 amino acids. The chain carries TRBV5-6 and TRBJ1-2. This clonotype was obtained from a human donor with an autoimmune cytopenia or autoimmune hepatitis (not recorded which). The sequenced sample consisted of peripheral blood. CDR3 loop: CASSFTGPTNYGYTF.